A single sample gave rise to the 23 T cell receptor beta chains below, sequenced in a study of cytomegalovirus exposure and HLA in healthy donors. TCRdb keeps only in-frame clones here, not all; method: immunoSEQ multiplex PCR. The profile shows over 75,000 clones, roughly 91% of them singletons. The sample taken for sequencing was PBMCs. All receptors derive from a man aged 25-45 years in good health and CMV-seronegative.

Written as DNA, the CDR3 is TGTGCCAGCAAAGGACAGGGGTTGCGACAGCCCCAGCATTTT. It translates to CASKGQGLRQPQHF. The V and J genes are TRBV6-5 and TRBJ1-5; 9 bases map to TRBD1. The CDR3 extends over 14 amino acids. CDR1 is MNHEY and CDR2 is SVGAGI in the germline V gene. The junction had 8 bases not matched to a gene; V was cut back by 7 bases and J by 7 bases.

This clone turned up a few times. This rearrangement joins TRBV21-1 to TRBJ1-1; TRBD1, as called in the table, went unchecked against the DNA. TRBV21-1 is classified as a pseudogene. This CDR3 is 14 amino acids long. Here the CDR3 DNA reads TGTGCCAGCAGCAAAGGACAGGCAGTTTATGGAGCTTTCTTT. It yields the protein CASSKGQAVYGAFF.

This clone was observed once. V usage is TRBV7-2 and J usage is TRBJ2-3, with TRBD2 as a possible D gene (6 bases). The CDR3 loop spans 14 amino acids. The germline gives CDR1 SGHTA, CDR2 FQGNSA. The ends were cut back, 5 bases at V and 0 bases at J, with 9 bases in the middle. For the CDR3, the DNA is TGTGCCAGCAGCAAGGGACTCAGCACAGATACGCAGTATTTT. Translated: CASSKGLSTDTQYF.

The chain has TRBV5-4 and TRBJ2-7; 9 nucleotides agree with TRBD2. Germline V gene lookup returns CDR1 SGHNT and CDR2 YYREEE (reference sequence). V shed 5 bases, J shed 5 bases, and the junction held 17 bases outside the gene matches. This CDR3 contains 17 residues. The DNA of the CDR3 is TGTGCCAGCAGTCGACTCCCGGCGGCTAGCGGGAACCACGAGCAGTACTTC. Protein product: CASSRLPAASGNHEQYF.

The CDR3 DNA is TGTGCCAGCAGTTCCGGAAGACAGGGGGCCGGTGAAAAACTGTTTTTT. Translation gives CASSSGRQGAGEKLFF. The chain recombines TRBV28 with TRBJ1-4; 10 positions agree with TRBD1. The J segment lost 7 bases and the V segment lost 4 bases, leaving 9 bases of the junction unmatched. The V gene's germline CDR1 is MDHEN and CDR2 SYDVKM. There are 16 residues in the CDR3.

CDR3 residues: CAWRRHSGNTIYF. The CDR3 DNA is TGTGCCTGGAGGAGGCATAGCGGAAACACCATATATTTT. This chain uses TRBV30 with TRBJ1-3; D is unclear. V gave up 3 bases and J gave up 4 bases, with 10 bases separating them. CDR1 and CDR2 from the germline V gene are GTSNPN and SVGIG (reference sequence). The CDR3 has 13 residues.

The CDR3 loop reads CASGDRPNQPQHF. In DNA, the CDR3 is TGTGCCAGCGGGGACAGGCCCAATCAGCCCCAGCATTTT. The chain is built from TRBV6-1 and TRBJ1-5; 8 nucleotides match TRBD1. Trimming took 8 bases from V and 3 from J; bases not matched to a gene: 3. The germline V gene has CDR1 MNHNS and CDR2 SASEGT. The CDR3 has 13 amino acids.

The chain links TRBV27 to TRBJ2-3; D is uncertain. V was clipped by 3 bases and J by 0 bases, with 10 bases between them. Germline V gene lookup returns CDR1 MNHEY and CDR2 SMNVEV (reference sequence). The CDR3 totals 15 residues. In nucleotides, the CDR3 is TGTGCCAGCAGTTTCGGAGCATCTAGCACAGATACGCAGTATTTT. It codes for CASSFGASSTDTQYF.

This clone appeared a single time. This CDR3 is CASSTITGTAFQETQYF. Written as DNA, the CDR3 is TGTGCCAGCAGCACGATAACCGGGACAGCTTTTCAAGAGACCCAGTACTTC. The chain couples TRBV21-1 to TRBJ2-5; the tabulated D call, TRBD1, remains unverified against the DNA. TRBV21-1 is deemed a pseudogene. The CDR3 runs 17 residues.

This clone was picked up one time. The chain links TRBV19 to TRBJ2-3; TRBD2 matches at 12 bases. Per the germline V gene, CDR1 is LNHDA and CDR2 is SQIVND (reference sequence). CDR3 length equals 18 residues. J lost 1 base, V lost 3 bases, and 8 bases had no gene match. Here the CDR3 reads CASSIALAGGPRTDTQYF. The CDR3, as DNA: TGTGCCAGTAGTATCGCGCTAGCGGGAGGGCCCCGCACAGATACGCAGTATTTT.

The chain recombines TRBV28 with TRBJ1-5; D not resolved. V dropped 3 bases and J dropped 5 bases, with 11 bases sitting between them. Looked up from germline, CDR1 is MDHEN and CDR2 is SYDVKM. The CDR3 has 14 amino acids. CDR3 in DNA: TGTGCCAGCAGTTTCCCCGGGATAGATCAGCCCCAGCATTTT. Residues: CASSFPGIDQPQHF.

The genes are TRBV28 and TRBJ2-7; possibly TRBD1 for D (6 bases). The CDR3 length is 12 residues. CDR1 and CDR2 (germline): MDHEN, SYDVKM. V was shortened by 8 bases and J by 0 bases, with 8 bases between the two germline ends. CDR3 protein: CASGTSSYEQYF. CDR3 sequence (DNA): TGTGCCAGCGGGACATCCTCCTACGAGCAGTACTTC. Full variable domain (outside the CDR3, taken from reference TRBV28 and TRBJ2-7): DVKVTQSSRYLVKRTGEKVFLECVQDMDHENMFWYRQDPGLGLRLIYFSYDVKMKEKGDIPEGYSVSREKKERFSLILESASTNQTSMYLCASGTSSYEQYFGPGTRLTVT.

This clone was observed once. The CDR3 sequence: CASSPVANYEQYF. The CDR3 bases are TGTGCCAGCTCACCAGTGGCCAACTACGAGCAGTACTTC. This chain links TRBV18 with TRBJ2-7, with D uncertain. The CDR3 extends over 13 amino acids. The V end was cut by 2 bases, the J end by 3 bases, with 8 bases between. The germline V gene encodes CDR1 KGHSH and CDR2 LQKENI.

The V and J genes are TRBV5-7 and TRBJ2-2, with 9 bases identical to TRBD1. TRBV5-7 falls under the ORF class, with uncertain function. The CDR3 has 15 residues. With V trimmed by 4 bases and J by 5 bases, 6 bases remained unmatched. CDR3 amino acids: CASSKKQGATGELFF. CDR3 DNA: TGTGCCAGCAGCAAAAAACAGGGGGCGACCGGGGAGCTGTTTTTT.

J is TRBJ1-1 and V is TRBV5-5; D unclear. Germline-derived CDR1 and CDR2 are SGHKS and YYEKEE (reference sequence). Trimming took off 6 bases at V and 2 bases at J, with 17 bases between the two ends. The CDR3 is 15 amino acids. CDR3 coding DNA: TGTGCCAGCAACCATAGCTGGAATGGTAACACTGAAGCTTTCTTT. Its translation is CASNHSWNGNTEAFF.

This chain links TRBV5-4 with TRBJ2-7, with TRBD1 matching over 7 bases. The CDR3 is 15 residues long. The ends lost 0 bases at V and 2 bases at J; junction bases unmatched: 5. Germline V gene data show CDR1 as SGHNT and CDR2 as YYREEE (reference sequence). In DNA, the CDR3 is TGTGCCAGCAGCTTGGGGGGCCAGGGGGCCTACGAGCAGTACTTC. Protein product: CASSLGGQGAYEQYF.

This clone was seen only a few times. The chain employs TRBV30 and TRBJ2-7; 10 nucleotides agree with TRBD1. Germline V gene sequence: CDR1 GTSNPN, CDR2 SVGIG (reference sequence). This CDR3 comprises 14 residues. The V segment lost 2 bases and the J segment 5 bases; nucleotides outside the gene matches: 6. This CDR3 is CAWSIGTGDHEQYF. CDR3 DNA: TGTGCCTGGAGTATCGGGACAGGGGACCACGAGCAGTACTTC.

Many counts were recorded for this clone. The chain combines TRBV15 with TRBJ2-3; 8 bases fit TRBD1. Losses at the gene ends were 6 bases for V and 2 bases for J; bases not matched to a gene: 7. Germline V gene data show CDR1 as LNHNV and CDR2 as YYDKDF (reference sequence). The CDR3 has 15 amino acids. The CDR3: CATRTGTGSTDTQYF. CDR3 in DNA: TGTGCCACCAGGACTGGGACAGGATCCACAGATACGCAGTATTTT.

This chain links TRBV28 with TRBJ2-1; 7 bases align to TRBD1. This CDR3 contains 16 residues. V lost 5 bases and J lost 3; bases outside the gene matches: 10. CDR1 and CDR2 from the germline V gene are MDHEN and SYDVKM. The CDR3 DNA follows: TGTGCCAGCAGTCGCCTGGACAGGAATTACTACAATGAGCAGTTCTTC. Translated, it gives CASSRLDRNYYNEQFF.

This chain uses TRBV11-3 with TRBJ2-1; weak D call: TRBD2 (6 bases). Deletions cut 3 bases from V and 4 bases from J, with 13 bases between. Germline CDR1 reads SGHNT; CDR2 reads YENEEA. The length of the CDR3 is 15 residues. The CDR3 DNA reads as TGTGCCAGCAGCTTGGGACTTGGGGGGTACAATGAGCAGTTCTTC. This gives the protein CASSLGLGGYNEQFF.

The rearrangement uses TRBV7-9 and TRBJ2-7; a weak D match, TRBD1 (5 bases). The V end was cut by 6 bases, the J end by 0 bases, with 12 bases between. Per germline, CDR1 SEHNR and CDR2 FQNEAQ (reference sequence). This CDR3 is built from 14 residues. The CDR3 sequence: CASSETGHSYEQYF. Written as DNA, the CDR3 is TGTGCCAGCAGTGAAACCGGACACTCCTACGAGCAGTACTTC. The whole variable domain, remainder taken from reference TRBV7-9 and TRBJ2-7, is DTGVSQNPRHKITKRGQNVTFRCDPISEHNRLYWYRQTLGQGPEFLTYFQNEAQLEKSRLLSDRFSAERPKGSFSTLEIQRTEQGDSAMYLCASSETGHSYEQYFGPGTRLTVT.

The chain employs TRBV7-6 and TRBJ2-3, with 8 bases matching TRBD2. With 5 bases clipped from V and 2 bases from J, the junction kept 9 bases outside the gene matches. This CDR3 region has 16 residues. From germline, CDR1 is SGHVS and CDR2 FNYEAQ. CDR3 sequence reads: CASSKAGTSVTDTQYF. In nucleotides, the CDR3 is TGTGCCAGCAGCAAAGCCGGGACTAGTGTCACAGATACGCAGTATTTT.

The chain has TRBV19 and TRBJ2-1; 8 bases match TRBD2. This CDR3 is 15 amino acids long. Per germline, CDR1 LNHDA and CDR2 SQIVND (reference sequence). With 3 bases clipped from V and 9 bases from J, the junction kept 10 bases outside the gene matches. The CDR3 spells CASSILGLESSEQFF. DNA for the CDR3: TGTGCCAGTAGTATTTTGGGACTAGAGTCCAGTGAGCAGTTCTTC.